The 23 T cell receptor beta chains below come from one sample, sequenced in a study of blood T cell repertoires in COVID-19. Only in-frame clones appear in the TCRdb table, and some are missing; sequencing was by immunoSEQ multiplex PCR. The sample records some 190,000 clones, around 82% being singletons. Sequenced material: peripheral blood. All receptors derive from a woman older than 75 with active or convalescent COVID-19.

The chain has TRBV10-3 and TRBJ1-2; D might be TRBD1 (5 bases). Trimming removed 6 bases at V and 2 bases at J, with 10 bases between. Germline V lookup: CDR1 ENHRY, CDR2 SYGVKD. The CDR3 loop spans 13 amino acids. CDR3 loop: CAIREQENYGYTF. The CDR3 coding sequence is TGTGCCATCAGAGAACAGGAGAACTATGGCTACACCTTC.

Here the CDR3 DNA reads TGTGCTAGTGGTTCGGGACAGGGGGCGGGCACTGAAGCTTTCTTT. Protein sequence: CASGSGQGAGTEAFF. J is TRBJ1-1 and V is TRBV12-5; 12 bases are a match to TRBD1. CDR1 LGHNT and CDR2 FRNRAP come from the germline V gene. This CDR3 region has 15 residues. Losses at the gene ends were 4 bases for V and 4 bases for J; bases not matched to a gene: 4. The full variable domain, its missing parts supplied by reference TRBV12-5 and TRBJ1-1, is DARVTQTPRHKVTEMGQEVTMRCQPILGHNTVFWYRQTMMQGLELLAYFRNRAPLDDSGMPKDRFSAEMPDATLATLKIQPSEPRDSAVYFCASGSGQGAGTEAFFGQGTRLTVV.

V and J are TRBV11-2 and TRBJ2-3; TRBD2 aligns across 9 bases. J lost 2 bases, V lost 3 bases, and 6 bases had no gene match. From germline, CDR1 is SGHAT and CDR2 FQNNGV. The CDR3 covers 16 residues. CDR3 protein: CASSFRLAGNTDTQYF. CDR3 coding DNA: TGTGCCAGCAGCTTTCGGCTAGCGGGAAACACAGATACGCAGTATTTT.

The gene calls are TRBV5-6 and TRBJ2-5; maybe TRBD1 (6 bases). V shed 1 base and J shed 7 bases, with 11 bases lying between them. The CDR3 covers 13 residues. The germline V gene encodes CDR1 SGHDT and CDR2 YYEEEE. The CDR3 nucleotides read TGTGCCAGCAGCTTGCCAGGGGTAGTGACCCAGTACTTC. It is translated as CASSLPGVVTQYF.

The chain recombines TRBV3-1 (or the pseudogene TRBV3-2) with TRBJ1-6; no clear D gene. Between the trimmed V and J ends, which lost 7 bases and 7 bases, there was a span of 8 bases. There are 12 residues in the CDR3. Germline lookup yields CDR1 LGHDT and CDR2 YNNKEL (reference sequence). The DNA for the CDR3 is TGTGCCAGCACCCGGGGAAATTCACCCCTCCACTTT. It specifies CASTRGNSPLHF.

This CDR3 is CSVGRDRVEQYF. Written as DNA, the CDR3 is TGCAGCGTTGGGCGGGACCGAGTGGAGCAGTACTTC. The chain combines TRBV29-1 with TRBJ2-7; D may be TRBD2 (6 bases). This CDR3 has 12 residues. CDR1 is SQVTM and CDR2 is ANQGSEA in the germline V gene. With 4 bases removed from V and 7 bases from J, the gap between germline ends came to 14 bases.

This clone was detected only a few times. CDR3 residues: CASSPWGREYTEAFF. DNA of the CDR3: TGCGCCAGCAGCCCCTGGGGGAGGGAGTACACTGAAGCTTTCTTT. The chain links TRBV5-1 to TRBJ1-1, with D possibly matching TRBD1 (5 bases). The CDR3 consists of 15 residues. V was clipped by 4 bases and J by 3 bases, with 16 bases between them. The germline V gene encodes CDR1 SGHRS and CDR2 YFSETQ.

The J gene is TRBJ2-1, the V gene TRBV9; 12 positions agree with TRBD2. The germline V gene encodes CDR1 SGDLS and CDR2 YYNGEE. V was clipped by 3 bases and J by 8 bases; unmatched bases: 9. This CDR3 spans 16 amino acids. The CDR3 coding sequence is TGTGCCAGCAGCGCCAGACTAGCGGGAGTAGGGGATGAGCAGTTCTTC. Translated, it gives CASSARLAGVGDEQFF.

This sequence joins TRBV5-1 and TRBJ2-5; D is unclear. Trimming shortened V by 5 bases and J by 2 bases, and 13 bases separated the two germline ends. CDR1 and CDR2 (germline): SGHRS, YFSETQ. The CDR3 length is 14 residues. This chain's CDR3 is CASSPLFTQETQYF. Written as DNA, the CDR3 is TGCGCCAGCAGTCCTCTCTTTACACAAGAGACCCAGTACTTC.

The V call is TRBV6-5, the J call TRBJ1-3; D might be TRBD1 (6 bases). The CDR3 extends over 13 amino acids. V shed 8 bases and J shed 0 bases, with 8 bases lying between them. CDR1 MNHEY and CDR2 SVGAGI come from the germline V gene. CDR3 loop: CASQQGSGNTIYF. In nucleotides, the CDR3 is TGTGCCAGCCAACAGGGCTCTGGAAACACCATATATTTT.

As regards this clone: A much larger clone lies a single base off, so this may be a read error. The rearrangement uses TRBV5-6 and TRBJ1-1; 7 bases are a match to TRBD1. The CDR3 runs 13 residues. Germline CDR1 reads SGHDT; CDR2 reads YYEEEE. V gave up 0 bases and J gave up 4 bases; unmatched junction bases: 0. DNA of the CDR3: TGTGCCAGCAGCTTGGACAGGGGCACTGAAGCTTTCTTT. Translation gives CASSLDRGTEAFF.

V gene TRBV5-1 combines with J gene TRBJ2-5; D is uncertain. The CDR3 is 12 residues long. In germline, CDR1 is SGHRS, CDR2 YFSETQ. Trimming left V 5 bases short and J 2 bases short, with 7 bases between. CDR3 region: CASSRQQETQYF. The CDR3 DNA follows: TGCGCCAGCAGTCGTCAGCAAGAGACCCAGTACTTC.

V is TRBV14 and J is TRBJ2-7; 7 nucleotides align to TRBD2. Germline CDR1 SGHDN, CDR2 FVKESK. V dropped 0 bases and J dropped 1; count of bases not matched to a gene: 3. The CDR3 length is 15 residues. CDR3 protein: CASSQEASGSYEQYF. The CDR3 coding sequence is TGTGCCAGCAGCCAAGAGGCTAGCGGATCCTACGAGCAGTACTTC.

The chain links TRBV2 to TRBJ1-1; no clear D. V was clipped by 4 bases and J by 3 bases, with 9 bases between them. Germline V gene sequence: CDR1 SNHLY, CDR2 FYNNEI. This CDR3 comprises 13 residues. The CDR3 protein is CASSGEGHTEAFF. Here the CDR3 DNA reads TGTGCCAGCAGTGGCGAGGGCCACACTGAAGCTTTCTTT.

V and J are TRBV9 and TRBJ1-2, with D possibly being TRBD1 (5 bases). The CDR3 is 14 residues long. CDR1 is SGDLS and CDR2 is YYNGEE in the germline V gene. V was pared by 0 bases and J by 14 bases, with 20 bases between. This chain's CDR3 is CASSVATSGGTGTF. In DNA, the CDR3 is TGTGCCAGCAGCGTAGCTACTTCGGGGGGAACTGGAACCTTC.

J is TRBJ1-2 and V is TRBV6-5; 8 nucleotides agree with TRBD1. This CDR3 comprises 15 residues. J gave up 5 bases and V 0 bases, and 5 bases lay outside the gene matches. Germline CDR1 is MNHEY and CDR2 is SVGAGI. The CDR3 is CASSYSTGAIYGYTF. The CDR3 region has the DNA TGTGCCAGCAGTTACTCGACAGGGGCCATTTATGGCTACACCTTC.

V and J are TRBV5-1 and TRBJ1-2, with TRBD1 as a possible D gene (6 bases). There are 13 residues in the CDR3. CDR1 and CDR2 (germline): SGHRS, YFSETQ. V was trimmed by 4 bases and J by 8 bases, leaving 15 bases between them. The CDR3 nucleotides read TGCGCCAGCAGCACCGAGGGGGTCGGGGGCTACACCTTC. Translated, it gives CASSTEGVGGYTF.

The chain has TRBV6-6 and TRBJ1-5; D gene ambiguous. CDR1 is MNHNY, CDR2 SVGAGI, per germline (reference sequence). The CDR3 has 14 amino acids. With 0 bases removed from V and 4 bases from J, the gap between germline ends came to 7 bases. This chain's CDR3 is CASSYSSGNQPQHF. CDR3 bases: TGTGCCAGCAGTTACTCGAGCGGGAATCAGCCCCAGCATTTT.

The V gene is TRBV5-1, the J gene TRBJ1-1, with D hard to call. Trimming cost V 1 base and J 1 base, with 5 bases left between them. Germline values: CDR1 SGHRS, CDR2 YFSETQ. This CDR3 is built from 13 residues. Written as DNA, the CDR3 is TGCGCCAGCAGCTTGATCGGGAACACTGAAGCTTTCTTT. It yields the protein CASSLIGNTEAFF.

V is TRBV3-1 (or the pseudogene TRBV3-2) and J is TRBJ1-1; D may be TRBD1 (5 bases). The germline V and J ends were trimmed by 1 base and 4 bases, with 19 bases remaining between them. This CDR3 has 17 residues. Germline V gene lookup returns CDR1 LGHDT and CDR2 YNNKEL (reference sequence). The CDR3, as DNA: TGTGCCAGCAGCCAAGTTTCCGGAGGGGCTGGCATCACTGAAGCTTTCTTT. It yields the protein CASSQVSGGAGITEAFF.

This sequence joins TRBV7-9 and TRBJ2-7, with D possibly being TRBD1 (6 bases). Germline CDR1 reads SEHNR; CDR2 reads FQNEAQ (reference sequence). V was clipped by 5 bases and J by 2 bases, with 13 bases between them. CDR3 size: 14 residues. The CDR3 nucleotides are TGTGCCAGCAGCACACTAACAGGGACCTACGAGCAGTACTTC. It is translated as CASSTLTGTYEQYF. The full variable domain, in which reference TRBV7-9 and TRBJ2-7 provide the parts outside the CDR3, is DTGVSQNPRHKITKRGQNVTFRCDPISEHNRLYWYRQTLGQGPEFLTYFQNEAQLEKSRLLSDRFSAERPKGSFSTLEIQRTEQGDSAMYLCASSTLTGTYEQYFGPGTRLTVT.

The chain uses TRBV15 and TRBJ2-1; TRBD2 aligns across 12 bases. The V gene end was trimmed by 3 bases and the J gene end by 10 bases; junction bases not matched to a gene: 10. The length of the CDR3 is 16 residues. Looked up from germline, CDR1 is LNHNV and CDR2 is YYDKDF (reference sequence). The CDR3 sequence: CATSSFRLAGGREQFF. DNA for the CDR3: TGTGCCACCAGCAGCTTTAGGCTAGCGGGAGGGAGGGAGCAGTTCTTC.

This chain uses TRBV7-9 with TRBJ2-7; D remains ambiguous. V shed 1 base and J shed 3 bases, with 7 bases lying between them. Germline-derived CDR1 and CDR2 are SEHNR and FQNEAQ (reference sequence). There are 13 residues in the CDR3. The CDR3 DNA reads as TGTGCCAGCAGCTTAGTAGTGAACTACGAGCAGTACTTC. Translating gives CASSLVVNYEQYF.